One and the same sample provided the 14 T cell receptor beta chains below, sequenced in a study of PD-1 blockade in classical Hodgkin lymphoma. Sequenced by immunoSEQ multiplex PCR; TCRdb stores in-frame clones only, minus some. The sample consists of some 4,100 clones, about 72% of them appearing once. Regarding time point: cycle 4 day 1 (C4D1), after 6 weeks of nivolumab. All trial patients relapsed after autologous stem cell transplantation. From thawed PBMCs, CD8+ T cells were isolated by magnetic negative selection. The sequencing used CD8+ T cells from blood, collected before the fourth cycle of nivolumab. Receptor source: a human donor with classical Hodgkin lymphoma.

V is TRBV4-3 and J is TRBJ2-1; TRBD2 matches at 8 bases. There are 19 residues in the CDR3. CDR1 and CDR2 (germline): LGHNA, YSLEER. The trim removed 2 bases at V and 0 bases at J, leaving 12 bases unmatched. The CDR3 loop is CASSQIGVAGPSSYNEQFF. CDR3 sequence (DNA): TGCGCCAGCAGCCAAATCGGGGTAGCGGGACCGAGCTCCTACAATGAGCAGTTCTTC.

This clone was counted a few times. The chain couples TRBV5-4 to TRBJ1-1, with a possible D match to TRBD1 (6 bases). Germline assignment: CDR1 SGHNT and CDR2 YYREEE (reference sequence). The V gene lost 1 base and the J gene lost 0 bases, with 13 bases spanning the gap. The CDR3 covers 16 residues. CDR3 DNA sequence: TGTGCCAGCAGCTTGAACAGGGAGCGCATGAACACTGAAGCTTTCTTT. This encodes CASSLNRERMNTEAFF.

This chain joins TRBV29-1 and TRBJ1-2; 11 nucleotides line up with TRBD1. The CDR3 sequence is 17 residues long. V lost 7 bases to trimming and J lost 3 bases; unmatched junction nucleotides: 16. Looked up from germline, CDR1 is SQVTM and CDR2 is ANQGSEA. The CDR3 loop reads CSAGRTGGAFPYYGYTF. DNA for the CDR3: TGCAGCGCAGGGAGGACAGGGGGCGCCTTCCCCTACTATGGCTACACCTTC.

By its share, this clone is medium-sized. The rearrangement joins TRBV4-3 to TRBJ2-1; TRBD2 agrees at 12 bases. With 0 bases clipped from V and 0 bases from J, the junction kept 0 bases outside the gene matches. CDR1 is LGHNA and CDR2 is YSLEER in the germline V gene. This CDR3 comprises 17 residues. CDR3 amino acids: CASSQETSGSSYNEQFF. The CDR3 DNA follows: TGCGCCAGCAGCCAAGAGACTAGCGGGAGCTCCTACAATGAGCAGTTCTTC.

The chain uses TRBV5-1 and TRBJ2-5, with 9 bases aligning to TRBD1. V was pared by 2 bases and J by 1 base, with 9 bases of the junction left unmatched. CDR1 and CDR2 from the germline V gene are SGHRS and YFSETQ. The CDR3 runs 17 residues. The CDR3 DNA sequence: TGCGCCAGCAGCTTACCCCGGGACAGGGATACCCAAGAGACCCAGTACTTC. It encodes CASSLPRDRDTQETQYF.

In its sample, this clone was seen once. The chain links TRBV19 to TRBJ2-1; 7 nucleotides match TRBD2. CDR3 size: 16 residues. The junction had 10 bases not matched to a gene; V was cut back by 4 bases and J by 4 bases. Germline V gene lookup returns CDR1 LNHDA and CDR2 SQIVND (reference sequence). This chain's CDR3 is CASSNTRDYKYNEQFF. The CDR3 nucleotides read TGTGCCAGTAGTAACACTCGGGACTACAAATACAATGAGCAGTTCTTC.

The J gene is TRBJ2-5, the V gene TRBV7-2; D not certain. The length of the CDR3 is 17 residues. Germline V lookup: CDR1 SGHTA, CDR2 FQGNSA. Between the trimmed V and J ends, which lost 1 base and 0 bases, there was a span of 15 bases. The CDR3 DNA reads TGTGCCAGCAGCTTAGACGGGCTAGTCACGTACCAAGAGACCCAGTACTTC. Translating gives CASSLDGLVTYQETQYF.

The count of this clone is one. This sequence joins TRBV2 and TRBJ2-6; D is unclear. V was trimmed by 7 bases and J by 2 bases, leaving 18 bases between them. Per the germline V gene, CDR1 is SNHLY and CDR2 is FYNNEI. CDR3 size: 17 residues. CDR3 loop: CASTYNVGETGANVLTF. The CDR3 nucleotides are TGTGCCAGCACCTACAACGTAGGTGAGACTGGGGCCAACGTCCTGACTTTC.

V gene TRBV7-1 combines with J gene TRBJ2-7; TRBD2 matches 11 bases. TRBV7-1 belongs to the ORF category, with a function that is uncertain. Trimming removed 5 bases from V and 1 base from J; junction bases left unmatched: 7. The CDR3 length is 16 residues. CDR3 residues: CASSIQGLAESYEQYV. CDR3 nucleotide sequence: TGTGCCAGCAGCATACAGGGACTAGCGGAATCCTACGAGCAGTACGTC.

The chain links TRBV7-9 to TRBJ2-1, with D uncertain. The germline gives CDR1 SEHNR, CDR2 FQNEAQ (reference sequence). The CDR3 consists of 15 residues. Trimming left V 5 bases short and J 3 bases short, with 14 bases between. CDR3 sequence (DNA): TGTGCCAGCAGCCCCCGTGGGAACCTCTACAATGAGCAGTTCTTC. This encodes CASSPRGNLYNEQFF.

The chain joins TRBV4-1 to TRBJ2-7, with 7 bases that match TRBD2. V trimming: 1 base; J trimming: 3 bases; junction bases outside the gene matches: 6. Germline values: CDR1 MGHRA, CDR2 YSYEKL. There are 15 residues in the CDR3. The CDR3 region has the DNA TGCGCCAGCAGCCAAGCAGCGGGACCAAACTACGAGCAGTACGTC. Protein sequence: CASSQAAGPNYEQYV.

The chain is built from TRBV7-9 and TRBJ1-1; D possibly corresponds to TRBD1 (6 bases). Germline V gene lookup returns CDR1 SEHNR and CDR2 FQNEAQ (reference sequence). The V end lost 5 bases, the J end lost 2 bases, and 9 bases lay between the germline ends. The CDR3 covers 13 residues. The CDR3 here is CASSRGANTEAFF. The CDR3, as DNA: TGTGCCAGCAGCCGGGGGGCCAACACTGAAGCTTTCTTT.

This CDR3 is CASSEWLGGHTDTQYF. The CDR3 nucleotides read TGTGCCAGCAGTGAATGGTTAGGAGGCCACACAGATACGCAGTATTTT. This chain links TRBV2 with TRBJ2-3, with a tentative D call TRBD2 (5 bases). The germline gives CDR1 SNHLY, CDR2 FYNNEI. Trimming removed 2 bases at V and 2 bases at J, with 14 bases between. The CDR3 consists of 16 residues.

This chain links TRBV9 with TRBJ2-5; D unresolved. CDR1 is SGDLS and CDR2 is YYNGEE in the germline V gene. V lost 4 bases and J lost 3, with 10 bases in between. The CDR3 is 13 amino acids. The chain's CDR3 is CASSLPPEETQYF. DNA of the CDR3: TGTGCCAGCAGCCTCCCACCCGAAGAGACCCAGTACTTC. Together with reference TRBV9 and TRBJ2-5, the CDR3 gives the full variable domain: DSGVTQTPKHLITATGQRVTLRCSPRSGDLSVYWYQQSLDQGLQFLIQYYNGEERAKGNILERFSAQQFPDLHSELNLSSLELGDSALYFCASSLPPEETQYFGPGTRLLVL.